Sequencing of this TCR beta chain was carried out in a study of vaccination effects on CD4 cells after COVID-19. Trimming cost V 6 bases and J 2 bases, with 8 bases left between them. The CDR3 sequence is 12 residues long. Germline CDR1 and CDR2: MNHNY and SVGAGI (reference sequence). Before any sequencing was done, the ViraFEST assay used viral peptide pools to expand antigen-specific CD4+ T cells. Culture lasted about 10 days before CD4+ T cell isolation. Sequencing was performed with immunoSEQ multiplex PCR; in TCRdb, only in-frame clones are kept and a portion is missing. The sample lists some 79,000 clones, about 70% occurring once. This clone has just one count. Antigen unknown.

The chain carries TRBV6-6 and TRBJ2-7, with D uncertain. The source material was CD4+ T cells from PBMCs cultured with HCoV-229E spike peptides, sampled before COVID-19 vaccination. The origin of this receptor is a human donor who received a COVID-19 vaccine. CDR3 in amino acids: CASSRSPYEQYV. In nucleotides, the CDR3 is TGTGCCAGCAGCCGGAGCCCCTACGAGCAGTACGTC.